This T cell receptor beta chain was sequenced for a study of blood T cell repertoires in COVID-19. Study as a whole: Donors in the United States, Italy and Spain gave samples during acute or convalescent COVID-19. T cells, B-cell-depleted T cells, or PBMCs provided the cDNA or gDNA that served as material.

CDR1 and CDR2 from the germline V gene are MNHEY and SMNVEV (reference sequence). This CDR3 has 11 residues. The ends were cut back, 6 bases at V and 7 bases at J, with 7 bases in the middle. As processed by the authors: Reference gene primer amplification yielded estimated nucleated cell counts. The table came from immunoSEQ multiplex PCR; TCRdb's copy has only in-frame clones and leaves some out. V and J calls and clone size are given by that table; D and trimming were obtained from the DNA. The profile shows hundreds of thousands of clones, around 89% of them singletons. The chain employs TRBV27 and TRBJ2-1, with D perhaps TRBD2 (6 bases). This TCR derives from a woman in her twenties or thirties with acute or convalescent COVID-19. The sample taken for sequencing was peripheral blood. CDR3: CASRGGNEQFF. In nucleotides, the CDR3 is TGTGCCAGCAGGGGGGGAAATGAGCAGTTCTTC.